The 13 T cell receptor beta chains given below trace back to one sample, sequenced in a study of blood T cell repertoires in COVID-19. This table comes from immunoSEQ multiplex PCR, and its TCRdb copy is limited to in-frame clones, with some not included. The data contain about 92,000 clones, 80% of them singletons. Sample: peripheral blood. These TCRs come from a woman aged 70-85 years with acute or convalescent COVID-19.

The DNA for the CDR3 is TGTGCCAGCAGTTTGAGGACTCATGGGAACACCGGGGAGCTGTTTTTT. Its translation: CASSLRTHGNTGELFF. The chain carries TRBV28 and TRBJ2-2; D is possibly TRBD2 (5 bases). Germline V lookup: CDR1 MDHEN, CDR2 SYDVKM. V was shortened by 3 bases and J by 1 base, with 12 bases between the two germline ends. The CDR3 sequence is 16 residues long.

This clone was seen only once. The chain has TRBV9 and TRBJ2-6, with TRBD2 identical over 8 bases. This CDR3 has 17 residues. Trimming at V came to 4 bases and at J to 0 bases, leaving 6 bases not matched to a gene. CDR1 is SGDLS, CDR2 YYNGEE, per germline. CDR3 coding DNA: TGTGCCAGCAGCCTGGGGCTAGCGGGCTCTGGGGCCAACGTCCTGACTTTC. The encoded protein is CASSLGLAGSGANVLTF.

The V gene is TRBV28, the J gene TRBJ2-3, with TRBD1 as a possible D gene (6 bases). Germline V gene sequence: CDR1 MDHEN, CDR2 SYDVKM. The CDR3 covers 16 residues. Trimming cost V 5 bases and J 4 bases, with 19 bases left between them. DNA of the CDR3: TGTGCCAGCAGTCCCTGGACAGAGGTAATTTCAGATACGCAGTATTTT. Its protein product is CASSPWTEVISDTQYF.

This clone was counted only a few times. The J gene is TRBJ1-2, the V gene TRBV9, with D possibly matching TRBD1 (5 bases). Germline CDR1 reads SGDLS; CDR2 reads YYNGEE. This CDR3 has 15 amino acids. Trimming took 3 bases from V and 4 from J, leaving 16 bases between them. The CDR3 DNA sequence: TGTGCCAGCAGCGGGGGAGGGGCCGGAACCTATGGCTACACCTTC. It encodes CASSGGGAGTYGYTF.

The chain has TRBV28 and TRBJ2-7; D unclear. Germline values: CDR1 MDHEN, CDR2 SYDVKM. The V and J ends lost 5 bases and 3 bases respectively, with 8 bases between them. The CDR3 sequence is 12 residues long. The CDR3 loop reads CASSLTFYEQYF. CDR3 DNA sequence: TGTGCCAGCAGTCTTACTTTCTACGAGCAGTACTTC.

Concerning this clone itself: A read error may produce the germline difference seen at one junction end. The chain combines TRBV7-9 with TRBJ1-1, with D hard to call. The CDR3 runs 15 residues. Germline V gene sequence: CDR1 SEHNR, CDR2 FQNEAQ (reference sequence). DNA of the CDR3: TGTGCCAGCGGCTTAGAGCTGGGCCTTTACACTGAAGCTTTCTTT. It is translated as CASGLELGLYTEAFF.

This clone appeared once. The V gene is TRBV9, the J gene TRBJ2-6; 8 bases are a match to TRBD1. The CDR3 is 16 amino acids. The V gene's germline CDR1 is SGDLS and CDR2 YYNGEE. Losses at the gene ends were 0 bases for V and 4 bases for J; bases not matched to a gene: 3. CDR3 DNA: TGTGCCAGCAGCGTAGGGACAGGGATCGGGGCCAACGTCCTGACTTTC. Translated, it gives CASSVGTGIGANVLTF.

The genes are TRBV21-1 and TRBJ2-1; TRBD1 is the table's D call and was not checked against the DNA. TRBV21-1 is an annotated pseudogene. The length of the CDR3 is 16 residues. CDR3: CASSKEGKGCYNEQFF. For the CDR3, the DNA is TGTGCCAGCAGCAAAGAGGGGAAGGGTTGCTACAATGAGCAGTTCTTC.

The chain employs TRBV3-1 (or the pseudogene TRBV3-2) and TRBJ2-1; the D gene is possibly TRBD2 (7 bases). The germline V and J ends were trimmed by 0 bases and 8 bases, with 8 bases remaining between them. CDR3 length: 13 amino acids. Per germline, CDR1 LGHDT and CDR2 YNNKEL (reference sequence). In DNA, the CDR3 is TGTGCCAGCAGCCAAGAAGGGGGGGATGAGCAGTTCTTC. This translates into CASSQEGGDEQFF.

The chain joins TRBV28 to TRBJ2-7; weak D call: TRBD2 (6 bases). The CDR3 spans 15 residues. Between the trimmed V and J ends, which lost 6 bases and 0 bases, there was a span of 15 bases. The germline gives CDR1 MDHEN, CDR2 SYDVKM. CDR3 sequence: CASSQPGGVSYEQYF. The CDR3 DNA reads TGTGCCAGCAGCCAACCCGGGGGAGTCTCCTACGAGCAGTACTTC.

The chain links TRBV28 to TRBJ1-2; tentatively, D is TRBD1 (5 bases). Germline V gene sequence: CDR1 MDHEN, CDR2 SYDVKM. The CDR3 is 14 amino acids. V was clipped by 5 bases and J by 7 bases, with 17 bases between them. CDR3 nucleotide sequence: TGTGCCAGCAGTATCGAGACAGTTGGTTCTGGCTACACCTTC. It encodes CASSIETVGSGYTF.

This clone was detected only a few times. This chain connects TRBV27 to TRBJ1-2; D is undetermined. Per the germline V gene, CDR1 is MNHEY and CDR2 is SMNVEV (reference sequence). Trimming removed 0 bases from V and 4 bases from J, with 6 bases in between. This CDR3 spans 13 amino acids. Here the CDR3 DNA reads TGTGCCAGCAGTTTATCGACGGGCTATGGCTACACCTTC. Its translation: CASSLSTGYGYTF.

This clone occurred once. The CDR3 region is CARVSRTGGQPQHF. CDR3 DNA: TGTGCCAGAGTATCACGGACAGGGGGCCAGCCCCAGCATTTT. This chain connects TRBV7-9 to TRBJ1-5; 11 bases line up with TRBD1. The CDR3 runs to 14 residues. Germline V gene lookup returns CDR1 SEHNR and CDR2 FQNEAQ (reference sequence). J was trimmed by 7 bases and V by 9 bases; bases with no gene match: 8.